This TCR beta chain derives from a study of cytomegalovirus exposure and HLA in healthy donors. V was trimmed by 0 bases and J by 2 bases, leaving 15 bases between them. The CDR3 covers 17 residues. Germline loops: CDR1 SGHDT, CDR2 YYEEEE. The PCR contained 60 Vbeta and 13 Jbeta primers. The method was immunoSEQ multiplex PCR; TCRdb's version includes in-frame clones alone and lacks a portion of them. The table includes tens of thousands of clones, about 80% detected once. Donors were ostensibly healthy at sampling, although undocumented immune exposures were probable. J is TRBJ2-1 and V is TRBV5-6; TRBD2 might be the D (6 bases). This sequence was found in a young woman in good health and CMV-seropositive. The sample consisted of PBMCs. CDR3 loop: CASSLGFRRGAYNEQFF. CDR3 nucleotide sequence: TGTGCCAGCAGCTTGGGGTTTCGGAGGGGCGCCTACAATGAGCAGTTCTTC.